A selection of T cell receptor beta chains follows, all from one sample in a study of Ad26.COV2.S vaccination and SARS-CoV-2 variants. Using immunoSEQ multiplex PCR, the repertoire was profiled, and TCRdb retains in-frame clones only, with some absent. The table records about 350,000 clones, around 90% of them present only once. The material sequenced was peripheral blood, taken in a trial of Ad26.COV2.S vaccine versus placebo. Receptor source: a person between 18 and 60 years old who received the Ad26.COV2.S COVID-19 vaccine or a placebo. Both conserved end residues are part of each CDR3. Fields, in order: clone size, J gene, D gene, V gene, CDR3 DNA, CDR3 protein. A D gene is named only where the DNA matches it firmly. Clone size appears in some rows only: once, few, many, or a class for an expanded clone.

abundance: .; j_gene: TRBJ2-1; d_gene: .; v_gene: TRBV11-2; CDR3nt: TGTGCCAGCAGCCAGAGACCCAGGCAGTTCTTC; CDR3aa: CASSQRPRQFF
abundance: .; j_gene: TRBJ2-1; d_gene: .; v_gene: TRBV28; CDR3nt: TGTGCCAGCAGCCAGTTAAGCGGAAGCCGCTCCTACAATGAGCAGTTCTTC; CDR3aa: CASSQLSGSRSYNEQFF
abundance: .; j_gene: TRBJ2-7; d_gene: .; v_gene: TRBV21-1; CDR3nt: TGTGCCAGCGACTGGGGTACCTCCGGGGAGCAGTACTTC; CDR3aa: CASDWGTSGEQYF
abundance: few; j_gene: TRBJ2-1; d_gene: TRBD2; v_gene: TRBV6-5; CDR3nt: TGTGCCACGTTGTTACTAGCGGGGGGCCACAATGAGCAGTTCTTC; CDR3aa: CATLLLAGGHNEQFF
abundance: .; j_gene: TRBJ1-3; d_gene: .; v_gene: TRBV28; CDR3nt: TGTGCCAGCACAGACAGTACCAGAAACACCATATATTTT; CDR3aa: CASTDSTRNTIYF
abundance: few; j_gene: TRBJ1-1; d_gene: .; v_gene: TRBV28; CDR3nt: TGTGCCAGCAGTACCAACACTGAAGCTTTCTTT; CDR3aa: CASSTNTEAFF
abundance: .; j_gene: TRBJ2-7; d_gene: .; v_gene: TRBV7-2; CDR3nt: TGTGCCAGCAGCTTAGCGCCCCAGGGGAACTACGAGCAGTACTTC; CDR3aa: CASSLAPQGNYEQYF
abundance: .; j_gene: TRBJ1-2; d_gene: TRBD1; v_gene: TRBV6-2/TRBV6-3; CDR3nt: TGTGCCAGCAGTACCCCAGGGGGTGGCTACACCTTC; CDR3aa: CASSTPGGGYTF
abundance: .; j_gene: TRBJ2-7; d_gene: TRBD1; v_gene: TRBV28; CDR3nt: TGTGCCAGCAGTACTCAGGACAGGGTCTACGAGCAGTACTTC; CDR3aa: CASSTQDRVYEQYF
abundance: .; j_gene: TRBJ2-1; d_gene: .; v_gene: TRBV5-1; CDR3nt: TGCGCCAGCAGCTTGTCAGAGTACAATGAGCAGTTCTTC; CDR3aa: CASSLSEYNEQFF
abundance: .; j_gene: TRBJ2-7; d_gene: TRBD1; v_gene: TRBV6-5; CDR3nt: TGTGCCAGCAGTACTCCGGGACAGGGCGCCTACGAGCAGTACTTC; CDR3aa: CASSTPGQGAYEQYF
abundance: .; j_gene: TRBJ2-1; d_gene: TRBD1; v_gene: TRBV24-1; CDR3nt: TGTGCCACCAGTGACTCCGGACAGGGAGGTAACAATGAGCAGTTCTTC; CDR3aa: CATSDSGQGGNNEQFF
abundance: .; j_gene: TRBJ1-1; d_gene: .; v_gene: TRBV7-3; CDR3nt: TGTGCCAGCAGCTTATATGAGGGGTTTTCAACTGAAGCTTTCTTT; CDR3aa: CASSLYEGFSTEAFF
abundance: .; j_gene: TRBJ2-2; d_gene: TRBD2; v_gene: TRBV10-3; CDR3nt: TGTGCCATCACGGGCGAGCGGGGGGGCTGGAACGGGGAGCTGTTTTTT; CDR3aa: CAITGERGGWNGELFF
abundance: .; j_gene: TRBJ2-2; d_gene: .; v_gene: TRBV3-1/TRBV3-2; CDR3nt: TGTGCCAGCAGCCAAGCCGGGACCAGTTGGACCGGGGAGCTGTTTTTT; CDR3aa: CASSQAGTSWTGELFF
abundance: .; j_gene: TRBJ1-1; d_gene: .; v_gene: TRBV6-2/TRBV6-3; CDR3nt: TGTGCCAGCAGTTACCGGGCGAGCACTGAAGCTTTCTTT; CDR3aa: CASSYRASTEAFF
abundance: .; j_gene: TRBJ2-2; d_gene: .; v_gene: TRBV20-1; CDR3nt: TGCAGTGCCGCAAACACCGGGGAGCTGTTTTTT; CDR3aa: CSAANTGELFF
abundance: .; j_gene: TRBJ2-5; d_gene: TRBD2; v_gene: TRBV7-9; CDR3nt: TGTGCCAGCAGCCCAAAGCGGGGAGAACACCAAGAGACCCAGTACTTC; CDR3aa: CASSPKRGEHQETQYF
abundance: .; j_gene: TRBJ1-1; d_gene: .; v_gene: TRBV27; CDR3nt: TGTGCCAGCAGTTCAGGGTTGTGGGACACTGAAGCTTTCTTT; CDR3aa: CASSSGLWDTEAFF